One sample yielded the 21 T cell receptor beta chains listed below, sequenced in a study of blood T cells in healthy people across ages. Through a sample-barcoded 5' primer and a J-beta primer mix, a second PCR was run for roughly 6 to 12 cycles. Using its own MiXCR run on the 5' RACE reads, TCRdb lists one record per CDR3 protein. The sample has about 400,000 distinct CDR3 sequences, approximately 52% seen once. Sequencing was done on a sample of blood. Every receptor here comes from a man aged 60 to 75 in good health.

The CDR3 region has the DNA TGTGCCAGCAGTTTAACGGGACAACCCTACGAGCAGTACTTC. Translated: CASSLTGQPYEQYF. The rearrangement joins TRBV28 to TRBJ2-7; D is possibly TRBD1 (6 bases). The germline V gene encodes CDR1 MDHEN and CDR2 SYDVKM. The CDR3 loop spans 14 amino acids. V lost 2 bases and J lost 2, with 10 bases in between.

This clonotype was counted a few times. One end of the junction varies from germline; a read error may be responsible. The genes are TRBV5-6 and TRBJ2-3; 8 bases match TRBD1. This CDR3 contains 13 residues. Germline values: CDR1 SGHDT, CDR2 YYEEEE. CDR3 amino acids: CASSQTGADAQYF. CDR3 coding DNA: TGTGCCAGCAGCCAGACAGGGGCAGATGCGCAGTATTTT. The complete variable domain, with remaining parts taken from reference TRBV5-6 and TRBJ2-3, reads DAGVTQSPTHLIKTRGQQVTLRCSPKSGHDTVSWYQQALGQGPQFIFQYYEEEERQRGNFPDRFSGHQFPNYSSELNVNALLLGDSALYLCASSQTGADAQYFGPGTRLTVL.

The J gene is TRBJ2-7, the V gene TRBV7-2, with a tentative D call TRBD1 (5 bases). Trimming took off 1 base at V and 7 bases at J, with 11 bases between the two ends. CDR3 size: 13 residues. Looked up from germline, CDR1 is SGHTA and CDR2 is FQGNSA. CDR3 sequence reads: CTSSLGQNGEQYF. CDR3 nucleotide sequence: TGTACCAGCAGCTTAGGACAGAATGGGGAGCAGTACTTC.

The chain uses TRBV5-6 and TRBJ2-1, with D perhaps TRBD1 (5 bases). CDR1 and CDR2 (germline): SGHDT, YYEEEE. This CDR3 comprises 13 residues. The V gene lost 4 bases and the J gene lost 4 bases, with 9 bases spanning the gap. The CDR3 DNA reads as TGTGCCAGCAGCGGGGCCTCGTACAATGAGCAGTTCTTC. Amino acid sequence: CASSGASYNEQFF.

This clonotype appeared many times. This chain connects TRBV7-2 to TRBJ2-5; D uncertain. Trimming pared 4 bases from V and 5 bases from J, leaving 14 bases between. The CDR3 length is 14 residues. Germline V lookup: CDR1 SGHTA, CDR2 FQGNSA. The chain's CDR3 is CASSSPAVSETQYF. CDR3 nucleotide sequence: TGTGCCAGCAGCTCCCCCGCGGTCTCGGAGACCCAGTACTTC.

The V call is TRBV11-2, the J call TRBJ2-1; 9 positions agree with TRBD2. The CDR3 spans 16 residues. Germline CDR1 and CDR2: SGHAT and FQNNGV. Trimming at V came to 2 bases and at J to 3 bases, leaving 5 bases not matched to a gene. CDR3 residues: CASSLTSGGFYNEQFF. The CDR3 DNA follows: TGTGCCAGCAGCTTAACCAGCGGGGGGTTCTACAATGAGCAGTTCTTC.

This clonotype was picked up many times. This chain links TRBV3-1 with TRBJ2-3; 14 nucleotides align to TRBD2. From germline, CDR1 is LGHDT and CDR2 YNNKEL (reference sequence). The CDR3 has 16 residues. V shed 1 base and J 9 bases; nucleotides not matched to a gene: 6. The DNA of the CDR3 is TGTGCCAGCAGCCAAGTCCGGACTAGCGGGGGGAGGACGCAGTATTTT. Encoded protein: CASSQVRTSGGRTQYF.

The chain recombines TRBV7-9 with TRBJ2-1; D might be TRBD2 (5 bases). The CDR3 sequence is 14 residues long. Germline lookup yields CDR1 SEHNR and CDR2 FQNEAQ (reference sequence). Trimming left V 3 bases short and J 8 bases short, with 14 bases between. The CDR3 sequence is CASSFEGNVDEQFF. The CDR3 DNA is TGTGCCAGCAGCTTCGAGGGTAACGTCGATGAGCAGTTCTTC.

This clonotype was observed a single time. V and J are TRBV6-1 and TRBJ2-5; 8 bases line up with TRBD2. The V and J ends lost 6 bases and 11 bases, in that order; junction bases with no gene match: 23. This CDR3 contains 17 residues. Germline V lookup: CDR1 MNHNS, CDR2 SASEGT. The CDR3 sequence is CASRDSPTSVRNNEQYF. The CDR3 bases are TGTGCCAGCAGGGATAGTCCGACTAGCGTAAGGAACAATGAGCAGTACTTC.

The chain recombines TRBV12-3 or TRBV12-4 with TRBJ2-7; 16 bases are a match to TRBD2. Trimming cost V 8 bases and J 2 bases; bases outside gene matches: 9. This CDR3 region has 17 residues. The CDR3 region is CASSPGTSGGAPYEQYF. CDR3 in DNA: TGTGCCAGCTCCCCTGGGACTAGCGGGGGGGCCCCCTACGAGCAGTACTTC.

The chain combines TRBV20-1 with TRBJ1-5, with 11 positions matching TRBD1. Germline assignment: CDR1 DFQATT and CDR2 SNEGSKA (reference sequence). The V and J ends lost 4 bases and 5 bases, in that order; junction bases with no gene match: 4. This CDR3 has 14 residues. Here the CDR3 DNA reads TGCAGTGCTACTGGACAGGGGGCTGATCAGCCCCAGCATTTT. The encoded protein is CSATGQGADQPQHF.

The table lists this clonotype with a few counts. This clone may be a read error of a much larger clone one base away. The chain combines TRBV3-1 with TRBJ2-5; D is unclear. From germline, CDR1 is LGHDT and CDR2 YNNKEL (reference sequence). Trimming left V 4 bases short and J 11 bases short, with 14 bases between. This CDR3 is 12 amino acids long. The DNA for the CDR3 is TGTGCCAGCAGCCCTCTAATAGGGAAGCAGTACTTC. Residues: CASSPLIGKQYF.

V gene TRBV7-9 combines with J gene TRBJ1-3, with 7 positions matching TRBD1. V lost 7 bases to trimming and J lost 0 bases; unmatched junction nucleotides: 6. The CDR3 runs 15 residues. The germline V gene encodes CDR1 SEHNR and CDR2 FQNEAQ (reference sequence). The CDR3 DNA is TGTGCCAGCACAACAGGGGACCTCTCTGGAAACACCATATATTTT. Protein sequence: CASTTGDLSGNTIYF.

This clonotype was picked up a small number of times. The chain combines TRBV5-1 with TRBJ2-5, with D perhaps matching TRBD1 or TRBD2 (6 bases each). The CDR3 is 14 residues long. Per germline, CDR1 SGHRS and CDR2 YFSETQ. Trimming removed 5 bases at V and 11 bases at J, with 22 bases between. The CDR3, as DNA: TGCGCCAGCAGTAGCGGACAGACCTACAATGAGCAGTACTTC. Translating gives CASSSGQTYNEQYF.

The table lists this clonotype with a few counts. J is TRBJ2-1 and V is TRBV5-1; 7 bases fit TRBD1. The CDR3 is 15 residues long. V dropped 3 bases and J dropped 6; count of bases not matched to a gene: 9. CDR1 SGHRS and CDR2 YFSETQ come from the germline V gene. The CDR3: CASSSPGTVANEQFF. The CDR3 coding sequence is TGCGCCAGCAGCTCCCCCGGGACAGTGGCCAATGAGCAGTTCTTC.

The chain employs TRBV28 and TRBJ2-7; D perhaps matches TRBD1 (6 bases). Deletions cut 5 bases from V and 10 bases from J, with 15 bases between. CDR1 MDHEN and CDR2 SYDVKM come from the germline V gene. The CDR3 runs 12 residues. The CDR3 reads CASSPYRAAQYF. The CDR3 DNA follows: TGTGCCAGCAGTCCCTACAGGGCAGCCCAGTACTTC.

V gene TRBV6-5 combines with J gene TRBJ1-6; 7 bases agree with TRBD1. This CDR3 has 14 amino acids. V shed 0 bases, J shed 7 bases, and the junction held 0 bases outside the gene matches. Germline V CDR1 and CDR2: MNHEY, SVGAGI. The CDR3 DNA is TGTGCCAGCAGTTACTCGACAGGGAATTCACCCCTCCACTTT. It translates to CASSYSTGNSPLHF.

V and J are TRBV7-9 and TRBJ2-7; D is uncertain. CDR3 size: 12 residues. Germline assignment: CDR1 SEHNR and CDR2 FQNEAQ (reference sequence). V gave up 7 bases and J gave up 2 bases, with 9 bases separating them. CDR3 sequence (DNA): TGTGCCAGCATGGGGTCTACCTACGAGCAGTACTTC. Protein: CASMGSTYEQYF.

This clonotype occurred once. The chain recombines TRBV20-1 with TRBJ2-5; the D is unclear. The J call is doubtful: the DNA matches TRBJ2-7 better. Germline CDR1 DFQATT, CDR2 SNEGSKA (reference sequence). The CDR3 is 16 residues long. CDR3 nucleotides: TGCAGTGCTAGAGATCCCACTACCCAGAGACCCTACGAGCAGTACTTC. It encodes CSARDPTTQRPYEQYF.

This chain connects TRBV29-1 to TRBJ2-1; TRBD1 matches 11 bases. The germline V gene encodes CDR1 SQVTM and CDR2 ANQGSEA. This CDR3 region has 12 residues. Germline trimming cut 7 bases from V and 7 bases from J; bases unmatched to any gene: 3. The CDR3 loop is CSGGTGGNEQFF. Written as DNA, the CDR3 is TGCAGCGGGGGGACAGGGGGGAATGAGCAGTTCTTC.

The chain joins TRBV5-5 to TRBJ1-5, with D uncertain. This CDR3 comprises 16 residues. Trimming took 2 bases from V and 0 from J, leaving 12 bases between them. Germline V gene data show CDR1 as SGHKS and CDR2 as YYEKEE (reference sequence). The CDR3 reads CASSFFDTISNQPQHF. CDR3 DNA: TGTGCCAGCAGCTTCTTCGACACCATTAGCAATCAGCCCCAGCATTTT.